One sample yielded the 17 T cell receptor beta chains listed below, sequenced in a study of OX40 agonist ivuxolimab in advanced cancers. Clones were read by immunoSEQ multiplex PCR, and TCRdb kept only the in-frame ones, dropping some. The repertoire has approximately 81,000 clones, 88% of them found once; the top ten carry approximately 0.43%. The sample here was CD4+ or CD8+ T cells sorted from blood, taken in a trial of the OX40 agonist ivuxolimab. The source is an adult with an advanced solid tumor such as melanoma, head and neck, liver or kidney cancer.

This clone turned up a few times. This sequence joins TRBV9 and TRBJ2-1; D remains unclear. The V and J ends lost 0 bases and 8 bases respectively, with 15 bases between them. This CDR3 has 15 amino acids. Germline V gene sequence: CDR1 SGDLS, CDR2 YYNGEE. The CDR3 protein is CASSVGAWGTDEQFF. The CDR3 DNA sequence: TGTGCCAGCAGCGTAGGAGCGTGGGGAACCGATGAGCAGTTCTTC.

V usage is TRBV5-8 and J usage is TRBJ1-2; D may be TRBD1 (5 bases). Germline V gene data show CDR1 as SGHTS and CDR2 as YDEGEE. The length of the CDR3 is 14 residues. Trimming cost V 1 base and J 7 bases, with 14 bases left between them. CDR3 amino acids: CASSLSAYGGGYTF. CDR3 in DNA: TGTGCCAGCAGCTTGTCGGCGTACGGGGGTGGCTACACCTTC.

The chain joins TRBV2 to TRBJ1-5, with D perhaps matching TRBD1 (5 bases). Germline-derived CDR1 and CDR2 are SNHLY and FYNNEI. V was cut by 6 bases and J by 4 bases, with 13 bases left in between. The CDR3 length is 14 residues. The CDR3 protein is CASSLQELNQPQHF. Written as DNA, the CDR3 is TGTGCCAGCAGCTTACAGGAGCTTAATCAGCCCCAGCATTTT.

This clone was recorded once. The CDR3 DNA follows: TGTGCCAGCAGCCTTACAGGGGGCGTTCACGAGCAGTACTTC. Translated, it gives CASSLTGGVHEQYF. The gene calls are TRBV7-2 and TRBJ2-7; 9 positions match TRBD1. Germline V gene data show CDR1 as SGHTA and CDR2 as FQGNSA. The V segment lost 5 bases and the J segment 5 bases; nucleotides outside the gene matches: 7. The CDR3 consists of 14 residues.

Of note for this clone: One end of the junction fails to match germline, which may point to a read error. This chain uses TRBV5-4 with TRBJ1-5; the match to TRBD1 covers 8 bases. This CDR3 contains 15 residues. The germline gives CDR1 SGHNT, CDR2 YYREEE (reference sequence). CDR3 region: CASSQGTGRGQPQHF. CDR3 in DNA: TGCGCCAGCAGCCAAGGGACAGGTAGGGGTCAGCCCCAGCATTTT. Full variable domain (missing parts from reference TRBV5-4 and TRBJ1-5): ETGVTQSPTHLIKTRGQQVTLRCSSQSGHNTVSWYQQALGQGPQFIFQYYREEENGRGNFPPRFSGLQFPNYSSELNVNALELDDSALYLCASSQGTGRGQPQHFGDGTRLSIL.

This chain connects TRBV6-6 to TRBJ1-3; possibly TRBD1 for D (5 bases). This CDR3 is 13 amino acids long. Between the trimmed V and J ends, which lost 11 bases and 0 bases, there was a span of 11 bases. Germline values: CDR1 MNHNY, CDR2 SVGAGI (reference sequence). DNA for the CDR3: TGTGCCTCCCGGGGCAGCTCTGGAAACACCATATATTTT. This codes for CASRGSSGNTIYF.

The genes are TRBV19 and TRBJ1-2; D uncertain. CDR1 and CDR2 (germline): LNHDA, SQIVND (reference sequence). Trimming took 5 bases from V and 4 from J, leaving 14 bases between them. The CDR3 is 14 residues long. CDR3 residues: CASSAQPGPYGYTF. CDR3 DNA sequence: TGTGCCAGTAGTGCCCAACCAGGCCCCTATGGCTACACCTTC.

The rearrangement joins TRBV4-3 to TRBJ2-6; no clear D. V shed 0 bases and J shed 2 bases, with 20 bases lying between them. Germline V CDR1 and CDR2: LGHNA, YSLEER. This CDR3 region has 20 residues. Here the CDR3 DNA reads TGCGCCAGCAGCCAAGACGCCGACTTCCCGTCCCAAACTGGGGCCAACGTCCTGACTTTC. This codes for CASSQDADFPSQTGANVLTF.

V usage is TRBV27 and J usage is TRBJ1-5; 9 bases map to TRBD1. The CDR3 runs to 14 residues. CDR1 and CDR2 (germline): MNHEY, SMNVEV (reference sequence). The junction had 6 bases not matched to a gene; V was cut back by 5 bases and J by 7 bases. CDR3 sequence reads: CASSPRQGVQPQHF. CDR3 in DNA: TGTGCCAGCAGTCCAAGACAGGGGGTACAGCCCCAGCATTTT.

V and J are TRBV7-2 and TRBJ2-7, with D possibly TRBD1 on 7 matching bases. V lost 4 bases and J 6 bases, leaving 13 bases between the germline ends. The CDR3 is 13 residues long. From germline, CDR1 is SGHTA and CDR2 FQGNSA. The CDR3 DNA is TGTGCCAGCAGCTCACTTCAGGGGGGCGAGCAGTACTTC. Amino acid sequence: CASSSLQGGEQYF.

This chain connects TRBV27 to TRBJ1-6; weak D call: TRBD1 (6 bases). CDR1 is MNHEY and CDR2 is SMNVEV in the germline V gene (reference sequence). V shed 6 bases and J shed 10 bases, with 10 bases lying between them. This CDR3 is 12 amino acids long. The CDR3 DNA reads TGTGCCAGCAGACAGGGAGACTCACCCCTCCACTTT. This translates into CASRQGDSPLHF.

The chain carries TRBV27 and TRBJ1-1, with D perhaps TRBD1 (5 bases). CDR1 MNHEY and CDR2 SMNVEV come from the germline V gene (reference sequence). The CDR3 length is 17 residues. The ends were cut back, 7 bases at V and 4 bases at J, with 25 bases in the middle. CDR3 sequence reads: CASNLVPGAGIITEAFF. CDR3 in DNA: TGTGCCAGCAATTTGGTCCCTGGGGCCGGGATAATCACTGAAGCTTTCTTT.

This rearrangement joins TRBV11-2 to TRBJ2-5; weak D call: TRBD1 (7 bases). V lost 5 bases and J 3 bases, leaving 10 bases between the germline ends. The CDR3 is 13 residues long. Germline CDR1 reads SGHAT; CDR2 reads FQNNGV. The CDR3 DNA reads TGTGCCAGCAGCCGCGGGACAGAAGAGACCCAGTACTTC. Translated: CASSRGTEETQYF.

Note on this clone: At the DNA level, this CDR3 is encoded by other sequences in the same sample as well. The chain recombines TRBV6-1 with TRBJ1-1; the D gene is possibly TRBD1 (6 bases). V shed 2 bases and J shed 1 base, with 11 bases lying between them. Germline CDR1 is MNHNS and CDR2 is SASEGT. The length of the CDR3 is 15 residues. CDR3 protein: CASSEFGGGNTEAFF. In DNA form, the CDR3 reads TGTGCCAGCAGTGAATTTGGAGGGGGGAACACTGAAGCTTTCTTT.

The chain couples TRBV5-4 to TRBJ2-3, with 13 bases lining up with TRBD2. The CDR3 loop spans 16 amino acids. Germline assignment: CDR1 SGHNT and CDR2 YYREEE (reference sequence). V lost 4 bases to trimming and J lost 3 bases; unmatched junction nucleotides: 5. The CDR3 DNA is TGTGCCAGCAGCGTAGGGACTAGCGGGGCGACAGATACGCAGTATTTT. Translating gives CASSVGTSGATDTQYF.

The rearrangement joins TRBV9 to TRBJ2-7, with a possible D match to TRBD1 (6 bases). The CDR3 has 14 amino acids. Trimming removed 7 bases from V and 0 bases from J, with 14 bases in between. In germline, CDR1 is SGDLS, CDR2 YYNGEE. The CDR3 spells CASSGTLHSYEQYF. The CDR3 DNA reads as TGTGCCAGCTCCGGGACACTACACTCCTACGAGCAGTACTTC.

A word on this clone: The DNA is left out, because the CDR3 cannot be placed on it with certainty; the CDR3 is given as TCRdb lists it. The rearrangement uses TRBV6-5 and TRBJ2-5; TRBD2 is the table's D call and was not checked against the DNA. The germline V gene encodes CDR1 MNHEY and CDR2 SVGAGI. The CDR3 adds up to 14 amino acids, both ends counted. CDR3 protein: CASSSSGVRETQYF.